What follows are 23 T cell receptor beta chains derived from one specimen sequenced in a study of blood T cell repertoires in COVID-19. The protocol was immunoSEQ multiplex PCR, while the TCRdb copy is restricted to in-frame clones and leaves out a portion. The data hold roughly 200,000 clones, with about 84% observed a single time. The sample was peripheral blood. Receptor source: a person between 65 and 79 years old with COVID-19, enrolled during active disease.

The V gene is TRBV18, the J gene TRBJ1-2; possible D gene TRBD1, 5 bases. The V end lost 5 bases, the J end lost 8 bases, and 12 bases lay between the germline ends. Germline assignment: CDR1 KGHSH and CDR2 LQKENI. This CDR3 has 12 amino acids. The DNA of the CDR3 is TGTGCCAGCTCATCCGGGACTCACGGCTACACCTTC. Translating gives CASSSGTHGYTF.

The chain couples TRBV7-9 to TRBJ1-5; 8 bases fit TRBD1. The CDR3 is 17 amino acids. Germline loops: CDR1 SEHNR, CDR2 FQNEAQ (reference sequence). Germline trimming cut 5 bases from V and 0 bases from J; bases unmatched to any gene: 9. Written as DNA, the CDR3 is TGTGCCAGCAGCCGAGGGACAGGAGACTATAGCAATCAGCCCCAGCATTTT. Amino acids: CASSRGTGDYSNQPQHF.

In its sample, this clone was seen once. This rearrangement joins TRBV7-8 to TRBJ1-2; D is uncertain. The germline V gene encodes CDR1 SGHVS and CDR2 FQNEAQ. The CDR3 length is 19 residues. Trimming stripped 5 bases from V and 4 bases from J, with 29 bases between. The CDR3 region is CASSPYATRENSPLYGYTF. In DNA, the CDR3 is TGTGCCAGCAGCCCTTACGCAACTCGGGAGAACTCGCCACTCTATGGCTACACCTTC.

The chain couples TRBV11-2 to TRBJ1-5; D may be TRBD1 (5 bases). The CDR3 length is 16 residues. Germline CDR1 reads SGHAT; CDR2 reads FQNNGV. The V gene lost 1 base and the J gene lost 6 bases, with 16 bases spanning the gap. In DNA, the CDR3 is TGTGCCAGCAGCTTAGCCCCGCGGGGGTCGGGTCAGCCCCAGCATTTT. It encodes CASSLAPRGSGQPQHF.

This clone showed up just once. V is TRBV14 and J is TRBJ1-2; D is perhaps TRBD1 (6 bases). The CDR3 has 14 residues. Germline V gene lookup returns CDR1 SGHDN and CDR2 FVKESK. V was cut by 1 base and J by 4 bases, with 10 bases left in between. The chain's CDR3 is CASSQAGVVYGYTF. The DNA of the CDR3 is TGTGCCAGCAGCCAAGCAGGGGTAGTCTATGGCTACACCTTC.

The chain carries TRBV30 and TRBJ2-5; 9 nucleotides agree with TRBD1. CDR1 GTSNPN and CDR2 SVGIG come from the germline V gene (reference sequence). The V segment lost 7 bases and the J segment 4 bases; nucleotides outside the gene matches: 4. The CDR3 has 12 residues. CDR3 sequence: CASRDRVETQYF. The CDR3 DNA is TGTGCCTCGCGGGACAGGGTAGAGACCCAGTACTTC.

CDR3 coding DNA: TGTGCCAGCAGTGAAGGAGGGACAGGGGTTTCTGGCTACACCTTC. Residues: CASSEGGTGVSGYTF. This chain links TRBV6-1 with TRBJ1-2; 10 nucleotides agree with TRBD1. CDR3 length: 15 residues. The germline gives CDR1 MNHNS, CDR2 SASEGT. V shed 1 base, J shed 7 bases, and the junction held 6 bases outside the gene matches.

This rearrangement joins TRBV3-1 (or the pseudogene TRBV3-2) to TRBJ1-1; 7 bases align to TRBD1. This CDR3 is 17 amino acids long. Germline V lookup: CDR1 LGHDT, CDR2 YNNKEL (reference sequence). With V trimmed by 11 bases and J by 8 bases, 26 bases remained unmatched. The CDR3 sequence is CAGFTLIDRARNEEAFF. CDR3 coding DNA: TGTGCCGGCTTCACCCTGATCGACAGGGCCAGAAACGAAGAAGCTTTCTTT.

This chain uses TRBV7-8 with TRBJ1-1; D not resolved. The ends were cut back, 3 bases at V and 1 base at J, with 18 bases in the middle. The germline V gene encodes CDR1 SGHVS and CDR2 FQNEAQ. This CDR3 contains 17 residues. The CDR3 protein is CASSFTIALQRNTEAFF. For the CDR3, the DNA is TGTGCCAGCAGCTTTACCATCGCCCTACAGAGGAACACTGAAGCTTTCTTT.

V gene TRBV28 combines with J gene TRBJ1-3, with D unresolved. Germline CDR1 reads MDHEN; CDR2 reads SYDVKM. The V gene lost 6 bases and the J gene lost 2 bases, with 5 bases spanning the gap. CDR3 length: 12 residues. The CDR3 sequence is CASSRTGNTIYF. CDR3 sequence (DNA): TGTGCCAGCAGCAGGACTGGAAACACCATATATTTT. The complete variable domain, with remaining parts taken from reference TRBV28 and TRBJ1-3, reads DVKVTQSSRYLVKRTGEKVFLECVQDMDHENMFWYRQDPGLGLRLIYFSYDVKMKEKGDIPEGYSVSREKKERFSLILESASTNQTSMYLCASSRTGNTIYFGEGSWLTVV.

This clone was seen a single time. This sequence joins TRBV5-5 and TRBJ1-1; no definite D call. Germline V lookup: CDR1 SGHKS, CDR2 YYEKEE (reference sequence). V gave up 1 base and J gave up 0 bases, with 13 bases separating them. CDR3 length: 16 residues. The CDR3 DNA sequence: TGTGCCAGCAGCTTGCCGGGGATCGGCCTGAACACTGAAGCTTTCTTT. Protein sequence: CASSLPGIGLNTEAFF.

The chain employs TRBV30 and TRBJ1-3; no clear D gene. The CDR3 loop spans 11 amino acids. Germline V lookup: CDR1 GTSNPN, CDR2 SVGIG (reference sequence). The V gene lost 5 bases and the J gene lost 1 base, with 3 bases spanning the gap. DNA for the CDR3: TGTGCCTGGGCGTCTGGAAACACCATATATTTT. Translation gives CAWASGNTIYF.

This chain uses TRBV27 with TRBJ1-2; possibly TRBD1 for D (6 bases). The germline V gene has CDR1 MNHEY and CDR2 SMNVEV (reference sequence). The CDR3 is 12 residues long. V was clipped by 6 bases and J by 4 bases, with 9 bases between them. The CDR3 DNA sequence: TGTGCCAGCAGAAAACAGGGCTATGGCTACACCTTC. Its protein product is CASRKQGYGYTF.

The chain links TRBV4-2 to TRBJ2-3; 7 nucleotides match TRBD2. This CDR3 is built from 19 residues. V lost 0 bases, J lost 5 bases, and 17 bases stayed unmatched. Germline V gives CDR1 LGHNA, CDR2 YNFKEQ. CDR3 coding DNA: TGTGCCAGCAGCCAAGATAGGCTAGCGGCTCCACCAGTAGGAGATACGCAGTATTTT. Amino acid sequence: CASSQDRLAAPPVGDTQYF.

The gene calls are TRBV28 and TRBJ1-1, with 7 bases lining up with TRBD1. Germline V lookup: CDR1 MDHEN, CDR2 SYDVKM. The CDR3 length is 15 residues. The V segment lost 2 bases and the J segment 1 base; nucleotides outside the gene matches: 4. The DNA of the CDR3 is TGTGCCAGCAGTTTAAGAGGGGGCGCGAACACTGAAGCTTTCTTT. It specifies CASSLRGGANTEAFF.

V gene TRBV19 combines with J gene TRBJ2-5, with D perhaps TRBD2 (7 bases). The CDR3 length is 14 residues. CDR1 LNHDA and CDR2 SQIVND come from the germline V gene (reference sequence). The V and J ends lost 2 bases and 4 bases respectively, with 11 bases between them. The CDR3: CASSIRGGSETQYF. CDR3 DNA sequence: TGTGCCAGTAGTATAAGGGGGGGATCAGAGACCCAGTACTTC.

This clone was seen a single time. The chain couples TRBV27 to TRBJ2-1, with no clear D. The CDR3 sequence is 14 residues long. V was shortened by 1 base and J by 10 bases, with 14 bases between the two germline ends. Germline lookup yields CDR1 MNHEY and CDR2 SMNVEV (reference sequence). The CDR3 DNA follows: TGTGCCAGCAGTTTATTTTCCGGGTATCAGGAGCAGTTCTTC. This encodes CASSLFSGYQEQFF.

The chain is built from TRBV6-5 and TRBJ1-5; TRBD1 agrees at 7 bases. Unmatched junction bases numbered 5, after V lost 6 bases and J lost 0 bases. CDR1 MNHEY and CDR2 SVGAGI come from the germline V gene. CDR3 size: 15 residues. The CDR3 DNA sequence: TGTGCCAGCAGGGGGACAGCCATTAGCAATCAGCCCCAGCATTTT. Its translation is CASRGTAISNQPQHF.

This chain links TRBV14 with TRBJ1-6, with 8 positions matching TRBD1. Germline V gene data show CDR1 as SGHDN and CDR2 as FVKESK. V dropped 1 base and J dropped 1; count of bases not matched to a gene: 9. The CDR3 sequence is 19 residues long. CDR3 sequence: CASSQVPRGPGSYNSPLHF. The DNA of the CDR3 is TGTGCCAGCAGCCAAGTGCCCAGGGGGCCGGGGTCCTATAATTCACCCCTCCACTTT. The full variable domain, with the rest looked up from reference TRBV14 and TRBJ1-6, is EAGVTQFPSHSVIEKGQTVTLRCDPISGHDNLYWYRRVMGKEIKFLLHFVKESKQDESGMPNNRFLAERTGGTYSTLKVQPAELEDSGVYFCASSQVPRGPGSYNSPLHFGNGTRLTVT.

CDR3 sequence: CASSRRTGVNLLPNEQFF. The CDR3 nucleotides read TGTGCCAGCAGCCGACGGACAGGGGTAAATCTCCTCCCCAATGAGCAGTTCTTC. The J gene is TRBJ2-1, the V gene TRBV6-6, with 9 bases matching TRBD1. This CDR3 comprises 18 residues. V lost 6 bases, J lost 6 bases, and 18 bases stayed unmatched. Germline values: CDR1 MNHNY, CDR2 SVGAGI (reference sequence).

This chain uses TRBV6-2 or TRBV6-3 with TRBJ1-1, with D possibly being TRBD1 (6 bases). The CDR3 has 15 amino acids. The germline V and J ends were trimmed by 2 bases and 5 bases, with 15 bases remaining between them. The germline V gene encodes CDR1 MNHEY and CDR2 SVGEGT. The CDR3 DNA reads as TGTGCCAGCAGTTACCTAACAGGGAGGGGGACTGAAGCTTTCTTT. Translating it yields CASSYLTGRGTEAFF.

V usage is TRBV14 and J usage is TRBJ1-1; the D is unclear. The CDR3 has 13 amino acids. Trimming stripped 0 bases from V and 11 bases from J, with 13 bases between. CDR1 and CDR2 from the germline V gene are SGHDN and FVKESK. Written as DNA, the CDR3 is TGTGCCAGCAGCCAAGAATCGAAAATGCGGGCTTTCTTT. It yields the protein CASSQESKMRAFF.

This clone was observed a few times. The genes are TRBV19 and TRBJ1-6; a possible D gene is TRBD1 (6 bases). This CDR3 has 14 residues. CDR1 is LNHDA and CDR2 is SQIVND in the germline V gene (reference sequence). V lost 8 bases and J 6 bases, leaving 14 bases between the germline ends. CDR3 protein: CASRATGFNSPLHF. CDR3 in DNA: TGTGCCAGTCGTGCTACAGGGTTTAATTCACCCCTCCACTTT.